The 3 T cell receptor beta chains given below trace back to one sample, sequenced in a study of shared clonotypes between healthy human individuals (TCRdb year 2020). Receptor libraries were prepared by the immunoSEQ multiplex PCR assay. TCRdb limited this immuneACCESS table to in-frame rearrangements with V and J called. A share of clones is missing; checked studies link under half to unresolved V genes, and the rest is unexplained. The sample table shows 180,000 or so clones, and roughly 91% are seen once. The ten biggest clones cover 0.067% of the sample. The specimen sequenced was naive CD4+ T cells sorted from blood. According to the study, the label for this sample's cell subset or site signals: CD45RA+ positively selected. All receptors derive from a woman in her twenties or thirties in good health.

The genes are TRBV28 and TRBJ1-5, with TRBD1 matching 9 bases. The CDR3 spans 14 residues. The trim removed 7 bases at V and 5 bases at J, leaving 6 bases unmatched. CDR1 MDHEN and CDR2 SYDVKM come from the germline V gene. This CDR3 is CASTNRQGDQPQHF. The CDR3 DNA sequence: TGTGCCAGCACTAACCGACAGGGGGATCAGCCCCAGCATTTT.

CDR3 DNA sequence: TGTGCCAGCAGTTTAAGCGGGAGAGCCTACGAGCAGTACTTC. Amino acid sequence: CASSLSGRAYEQYF. The rearrangement links TRBV28 to TRBJ2-5; TRBD2 matches 8 bases. The J call is doubtful: the DNA matches TRBJ2-7 better. This CDR3 spans 14 amino acids. In germline, CDR1 is MDHEN, CDR2 SYDVKM.

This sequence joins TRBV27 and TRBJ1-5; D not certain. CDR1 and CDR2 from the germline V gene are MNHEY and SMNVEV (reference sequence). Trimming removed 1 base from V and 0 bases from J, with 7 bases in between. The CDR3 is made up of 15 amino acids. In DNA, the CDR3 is TGTGCCAGCAGTTTATGGGCAGTTAGCAATCAGCCCCAGCATTTT. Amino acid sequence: CASSLWAVSNQPQHF.